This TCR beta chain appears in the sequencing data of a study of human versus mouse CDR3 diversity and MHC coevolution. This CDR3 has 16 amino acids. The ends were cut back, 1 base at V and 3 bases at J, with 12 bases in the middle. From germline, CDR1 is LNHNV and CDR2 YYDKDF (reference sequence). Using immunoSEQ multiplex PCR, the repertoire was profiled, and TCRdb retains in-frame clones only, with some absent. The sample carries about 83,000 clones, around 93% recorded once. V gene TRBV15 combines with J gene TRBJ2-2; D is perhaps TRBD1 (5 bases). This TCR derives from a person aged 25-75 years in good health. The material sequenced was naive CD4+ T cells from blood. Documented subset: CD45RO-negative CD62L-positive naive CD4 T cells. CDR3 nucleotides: TGTGCCACCAGCAGAGGGGTAGGGGTGTACACCGGGGAGCTGTTTTTT. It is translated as CATSRGVGVYTGELFF.